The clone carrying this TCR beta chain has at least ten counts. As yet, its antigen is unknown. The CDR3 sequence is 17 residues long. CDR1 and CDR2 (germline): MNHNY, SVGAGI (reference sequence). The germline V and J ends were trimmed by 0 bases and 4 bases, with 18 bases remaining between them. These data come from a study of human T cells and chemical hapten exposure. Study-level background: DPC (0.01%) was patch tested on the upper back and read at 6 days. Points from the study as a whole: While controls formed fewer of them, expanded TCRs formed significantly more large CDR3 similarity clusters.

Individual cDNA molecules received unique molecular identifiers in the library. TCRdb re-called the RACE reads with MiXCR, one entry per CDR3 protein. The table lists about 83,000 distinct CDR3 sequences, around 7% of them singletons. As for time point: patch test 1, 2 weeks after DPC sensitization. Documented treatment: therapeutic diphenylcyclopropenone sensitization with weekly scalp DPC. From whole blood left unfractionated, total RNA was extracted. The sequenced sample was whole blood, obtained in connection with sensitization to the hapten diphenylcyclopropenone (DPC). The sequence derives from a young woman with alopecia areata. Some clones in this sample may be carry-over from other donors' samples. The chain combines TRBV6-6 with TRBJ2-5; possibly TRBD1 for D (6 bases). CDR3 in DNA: TGTGCCAGCAGTTACTCGAGACCAGGGGCAGGAGGAGAGACCCAGTACTTC. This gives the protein CASSYSRPGAGGETQYF.